A selection of T cell receptor beta chains follows, all from one sample in a study of T-cell reconstitution after alpha-beta-depleted transplantation in children. TCRdb reanalysed the PCR reads using MiXCR and keeps one entry per CDR3 protein. Among about 90,000 distinct CDR3 sequences listed, roughly 15% were seen once. The specimen comprised PBMCs, mostly from graft donor cells, sampled 180 days after TCRalphabeta/CD19-depleted stem cell transplant. These receptors were taken from a male patient aged 2-15 years who had a stem cell transplant for acute lymphoblastic leukemia, so the T cells may come from the graft donor. The CDR3 runs from the conserved cysteine through the conserved F or W. The D gene is left open where the match is weak. For some rows the clone size is stated as once, few or many, or as a class when expanded; others skip it.

abundance: many; d_gene: TRBD1; j_gene: TRBJ1-2; v_gene: TRBV6-1; CDR3nt: TGTGCCAGCGCTACGGGACAGGCGAACTATGGCTACACCTTC; CDR3aa: CASATGQANYGYTF
abundance: many; d_gene: TRBD1; j_gene: TRBJ1-2; v_gene: TRBV28; CDR3nt: TGTGCCAGCAGCATTGCTCTACAGGGGGCTTACGGCTACACCTTC; CDR3aa: CASSIALQGAYGYTF
abundance: -; d_gene: -; j_gene: TRBJ1-6; v_gene: TRBV29-1; CDR3nt: TGCAGCGTTGGAAGGCCCGATTCACCCCTCCACTTT; CDR3aa: CSVGRPDSPLHF
abundance: -; d_gene: TRBD1; j_gene: TRBJ2-6; v_gene: TRBV10-3; CDR3nt: TGTGCCATCAGTGAGGACAGGGCAGGCACTGGGGCCAACGTCCTGACTTTC; CDR3aa: CAISEDRAGTGANVLTF
abundance: few; d_gene: -; j_gene: TRBJ2-5; v_gene: TRBV7-9; CDR3nt: TGTGCCAGCAGCTCGGGACTGGGGGAGACCCAGTACTTC; CDR3aa: CASSSGLGETQYF
abundance: -; d_gene: -; j_gene: TRBJ2-7; v_gene: TRBV7-9; CDR3nt: TGTGCCAGCAGCTTGGGCCGGGGGCGTGACGAGCAGTACTTC; CDR3aa: CASSLGRGRDEQYF
abundance: few; d_gene: -; j_gene: TRBJ1-1; v_gene: TRBV9; CDR3nt: TGTGCCAGCAGCGTAGGAAGGTTGACGGAGAAGGTAGGGACTGAAGCTTTCTTT; CDR3aa: CASSVGRLTEKVGTEAFF
abundance: few; d_gene: TRBD2; j_gene: TRBJ2-2; v_gene: TRBV6-5; CDR3nt: TGTGCCAGCAGTTACCCTAGCGGGGGCGGGGAGCTGTTTTTT; CDR3aa: CASSYPSGGGELFF
abundance: -; d_gene: TRBD2; j_gene: TRBJ2-1; v_gene: TRBV30; CDR3nt: TGTGCCTGGAGTGTACCGGTTCTAGCGGGGCTCAACGAGCAGTTCTTC; CDR3aa: CAWSVPVLAGLNEQFF
abundance: few; d_gene: -; j_gene: TRBJ1-1; v_gene: TRBV20-1; CDR3nt: TGCAGTGCTAGACAGGCAACTATGAACACTGAAGCTTTCTTT; CDR3aa: CSARQATMNTEAFF
abundance: -; d_gene: TRBD2; j_gene: TRBJ2-6; v_gene: TRBV27; CDR3nt: TGTGCCAGCAGTTTATTCCGACTAGCGGGGGATGTTACTGGGGCCAACGTCCTGACTTTC; CDR3aa: CASSLFRLAGDVTGANVLTF
abundance: -; d_gene: TRBD2; j_gene: TRBJ2-2; v_gene: TRBV7-2; CDR3nt: TGTGCCAGCAGCTTATCCCTAGGCGGGGGAATGAACACCGGGGAGCTGTTTTTT; CDR3aa: CASSLSLGGGMNTGELFF
abundance: -; d_gene: TRBD1; j_gene: TRBJ1-4; v_gene: TRBV10-3; CDR3nt: TGTGCCATCAGCGAAACGGACAGGGAGCATGAAAAACTGTTTTTT; CDR3aa: CAISETDREHEKLFF
abundance: many; d_gene: TRBD1; j_gene: TRBJ1-5; v_gene: TRBV7-2; CDR3nt: TGTGCCAGCAGCTTAAGGGGACAGGGACATCAGCCCCAGCATTTT; CDR3aa: CASSLRGQGHQPQHF
abundance: many; d_gene: -; j_gene: TRBJ1-1; v_gene: TRBV20-1; CDR3nt: TGCAGTGCTAGAGATCCGGACAGTGAAGCTTTCTTT; CDR3aa: CSARDPDSEAFF
abundance: -; d_gene: -; j_gene: TRBJ2-1; v_gene: TRBV7-7; CDR3nt: TGTGCCAGCAGCTTGGGGGATACCGCCTTCGATGAGCAGTTCTTC; CDR3aa: CASSLGDTAFDEQFF
abundance: many; d_gene: -; j_gene: TRBJ1-5; v_gene: TRBV7-9; CDR3nt: TGTGCCAGCAGCTTAATGGGGGATCGATTCGGTAATCAGCCCCAGCATTTT; CDR3aa: CASSLMGDRFGNQPQHF
abundance: -; d_gene: -; j_gene: TRBJ1-5; v_gene: TRBV10-3; CDR3nt: TGTGCCATCAGTGATTCCGGGTCGCCAGGGAGTATGCCCCAGCATTTT; CDR3aa: CAISDSGSPGSMPQHF
abundance: few; d_gene: -; j_gene: TRBJ1-1; v_gene: TRBV28; CDR3nt: TGTGCCAGCAGTTCCCCTCTGGGAGGGGACACTGAAGCTTTCTTT; CDR3aa: CASSSPLGGDTEAFF
abundance: many; d_gene: -; j_gene: TRBJ2-2; v_gene: TRBV6-1; CDR3nt: TGTGCCAGCTCCAGCCTTCTCTGGTCGAACACCGGGGAGCTGTTTTTT; CDR3aa: CASSSLLWSNTGELFF
abundance: -; d_gene: -; j_gene: TRBJ2-7; v_gene: TRBV12-3/TRBV12-4; CDR3nt: TGTGCCAGCCAAGCGCCCAGAACAGGGACCGAGCAGTACTTC; CDR3aa: CASQAPRTGTEQYF
abundance: few; d_gene: TRBD1; j_gene: TRBJ1-1; v_gene: TRBV7-9; CDR3nt: TGTGCCAGCAGCGTGGGACAGGGTTTGGGTGAAGCTTTCTTT; CDR3aa: CASSVGQGLGEAFF
abundance: few; d_gene: -; j_gene: TRBJ2-2; v_gene: TRBV10-2; CDR3nt: TGCGCCAGCAGTGAAGAGGCTCTGAACACCGGGGAGCTGTTTTTT; CDR3aa: CASSEEALNTGELFF
abundance: few; d_gene: -; j_gene: TRBJ2-2; v_gene: TRBV7-2; CDR3nt: TGTGCCAGCGGAACAGGGACCTCCGGGGAGCTGTTTTTT; CDR3aa: CASGTGTSGELFF
abundance: few; d_gene: -; j_gene: TRBJ2-1; v_gene: TRBV6-2/TRBV6-3; CDR3nt: TGTGCCAGCTCTGCTTCTGCCTCCCTTTCCTACAATGAGCAGTTCTTC; CDR3aa: CASSASASLSYNEQFF
abundance: few; d_gene: -; j_gene: TRBJ1-1; v_gene: TRBV5-1; CDR3nt: TGCGCCAGCAGCCCTCTGGGGCCGAACACTGAAGCTTTCTTT; CDR3aa: CASSPLGPNTEAFF
abundance: many; d_gene: -; j_gene: TRBJ2-7; v_gene: TRBV4-2; CDR3nt: TGTGCCAGCAGCCAAGAAGGGACGGCGAGCGGAGCCTACGAGCAGTACTTC; CDR3aa: CASSQEGTASGAYEQYF
abundance: once; d_gene: TRBD1; j_gene: TRBJ1-6; v_gene: TRBV12-3/TRBV12-4; CDR3nt: TGTGCCAGCAGTTTAGCCCAGGGGGCGTCAGGGGTTTCCCCCCTCCACTTT; CDR3aa: CASSLAQGASGVSPLHF
abundance: many; d_gene: -; j_gene: TRBJ1-2; v_gene: TRBV20-1; CDR3nt: TGCAGTGCTAGAGACAGGGGTGTCGTGGGTGGCTACACCTTC; CDR3aa: CSARDRGVVGGYTF
abundance: -; d_gene: TRBD2; j_gene: TRBJ2-5; v_gene: TRBV20-1; CDR3nt: TGCAGTGCTAGTCCTATAGAACTAGCGGATCAAGAGACCCAGTACTTC; CDR3aa: CSASPIELADQETQYF
abundance: many; d_gene: -; j_gene: TRBJ1-2; v_gene: TRBV7-9; CDR3nt: TGTGCCAGCAGCTTAGCCTACACCTTC; CDR3aa: CASSLAYTF
abundance: many; d_gene: -; j_gene: TRBJ1-5; v_gene: TRBV24-1; CDR3nt: TGTGCCACCCAGGCCCACCGCAATCAGCCCCAGCATTTT; CDR3aa: CATQAHRNQPQHF
abundance: -; d_gene: -; j_gene: TRBJ2-7; v_gene: TRBV3-1; CDR3nt: TGTGCCAGCAGCCAAGTTGCCTTGGACAGCCGCGAGCAGTACTTC; CDR3aa: CASSQVALDSREQYF
abundance: few; d_gene: -; j_gene: TRBJ2-5; v_gene: TRBV7-9; CDR3nt: TGTGCCAGCAGCTCTCAGTGGTTTAAAACGGAAGAGACCCAGTACTTC; CDR3aa: CASSSQWFKTEETQYF
abundance: -; d_gene: -; j_gene: TRBJ2-3; v_gene: TRBV4-3; CDR3nt: TGCGCCAGCAGCCAAGGGCAAGAAAGGTTCACAGATACGCAGTATTTT; CDR3aa: CASSQGQERFTDTQYF
abundance: few; d_gene: TRBD1; j_gene: TRBJ2-7; v_gene: TRBV7-9; CDR3nt: TGTGCCAGCAGCCCGCGACAGGGCTACGAGCAGTACTTC; CDR3aa: CASSPRQGYEQYF
abundance: -; d_gene: TRBD1; j_gene: TRBJ2-7; v_gene: TRBV10-3; CDR3nt: TGTGCCATCAGTGGAATTAGCCGGGACAGGGTAGTGGGTGGCGAGCAGTACTTC; CDR3aa: CAISGISRDRVVGGEQYF
abundance: -; d_gene: -; j_gene: TRBJ2-2; v_gene: TRBV12-3/TRBV12-4; CDR3nt: TGTGCCAGCACGGGGGTCCACGGGGAGCTGTTTTTT; CDR3aa: CASTGVHGELFF
abundance: few; d_gene: TRBD2; j_gene: TRBJ2-1; v_gene: TRBV12-3/TRBV12-4; CDR3nt: TGTGCCAGCAGCCCCCCCGGGGGGGCCTACAATGAGCAGTTCTTC; CDR3aa: CASSPPGGAYNEQFF
abundance: few; d_gene: TRBD2; j_gene: TRBJ2-7; v_gene: TRBV14; CDR3nt: TGTGCCAGCAGCCCTTTAGCGGGGGAAAGCGAGCAGTACTTC; CDR3aa: CASSPLAGESEQYF
abundance: many; d_gene: -; j_gene: TRBJ2-3; v_gene: TRBV7-2; CDR3nt: TGTGCCAGCAGCTCAAATACAGATACGCAGTATTTT; CDR3aa: CASSSNTDTQYF
abundance: -; d_gene: TRBD2; j_gene: TRBJ2-7; v_gene: TRBV5-1; CDR3nt: TGCGCCAGCAGCTCGTCTGCGGGGGACTTTGAGCAGTACTTC; CDR3aa: CASSSSAGDFEQYF
abundance: -; d_gene: -; j_gene: TRBJ2-7; v_gene: TRBV28; CDR3nt: TGTGCCAGCAGTTTAGCGGGCCAGTCCTACGAGCAGTACTTC; CDR3aa: CASSLAGQSYEQYF
abundance: few; d_gene: -; j_gene: TRBJ2-7; v_gene: TRBV7-9; CDR3nt: TGTGCCAGCAGCCCGACCGGGTCCTGGTGGGGATACGAGCAGTACTTC; CDR3aa: CASSPTGSWWGYEQYF
abundance: many; d_gene: TRBD1; j_gene: TRBJ1-1; v_gene: TRBV20-1; CDR3nt: TGCAGTGCCCGCCGGGACAGGGGAATGGCTGAAGCTTTCTTT; CDR3aa: CSARRDRGMAEAFF
abundance: many; d_gene: TRBD2; j_gene: TRBJ2-7; v_gene: TRBV28; CDR3nt: TGTGCCAGCAGTCTTAACCCCGGGACTAGCGGGGGAGGCGAGCAGTACTTC; CDR3aa: CASSLNPGTSGGGEQYF
abundance: -; d_gene: -; j_gene: TRBJ1-4; v_gene: TRBV6-5; CDR3nt: TGTGCCAGCAGTTACTCGCAGGGCTTAGATGAAAAACTGTTTTTT; CDR3aa: CASSYSQGLDEKLFF
abundance: few; d_gene: TRBD1; j_gene: TRBJ1-5; v_gene: TRBV7-9; CDR3nt: TGTGCCAGCAGCTCGGACAGGGTCCAGCCCCAGCATTTT; CDR3aa: CASSSDRVQPQHF
abundance: -; d_gene: -; j_gene: TRBJ1-1; v_gene: TRBV12-3/TRBV12-4; CDR3nt: TGTGCCAGCAGTCCCCGGCGGTTGAACACTGAAGCTTTCTTT; CDR3aa: CASSPRRLNTEAFF
abundance: few; d_gene: -; j_gene: TRBJ1-5; v_gene: TRBV12-3/TRBV12-4; CDR3nt: TGTGCCAGCAGTTGGGAACAGGGAGATCAGCCCCAGCATTTT; CDR3aa: CASSWEQGDQPQHF